The 10 T cell receptor beta chains reported below all come from one sample, sequenced in a study of persistence of HIV-infected CD4 T cells. The libraries were made with immunoSEQ version 4 in survey mode. Assay used: immunoSEQ multiplex PCR; TCRdb lists only in-frame clones, some missing. The repertoire holds about 43,000 clones, with approximately 88% as singletons. This nonspecific control used anti-CD3/anti-CD28 bead stimulation of CD4+ T cells. Sorting selected CD4+ T cells upregulating both CD40 ligand and CD69. No antigen has been identified for these receptors. The input for sequencing was CD4+ T cells sorted from PBMCs after approximately 19-hour stimulation, taken from a patient who received antiretroviral therapy. The origin of the receptors is an adult man with HIV who was CMV-seropositive.

This clone was picked up one time. This chain links TRBV24-1 with TRBJ2-3, with a weak D call TRBD2 (5 bases). The CDR3 is made up of 15 amino acids. V was pared by 2 bases and J by 1 base, with 9 bases between. The V gene's germline CDR1 is KGHDR and CDR2 SFDVKD. The CDR3 DNA is TGTGCCACCAGTGATTCTAGCCGTCGCACAGATACGCAGTATTTT. Residues: CATSDSSRRTDTQYF.

This chain connects TRBV28 to TRBJ1-2; 7 bases map to TRBD1. Germline V gene data show CDR1 as MDHEN and CDR2 as SYDVKM. The CDR3 covers 14 residues. The V and J ends lost 5 bases and 4 bases, in that order; junction bases with no gene match: 7. CDR3 DNA sequence: TGTGCCAGCAGTCCCCAGGGGGGAACCTATGGCTACACCTTC. Amino acid sequence: CASSPQGGTYGYTF.

The chain carries TRBV6-5 and TRBJ1-3, with TRBD1 as a possible D gene (6 bases). The length of the CDR3 is 15 residues. Germline V lookup: CDR1 MNHEY, CDR2 SVGAGI. Trimming took 5 bases from V and 0 from J, leaving 11 bases between them. The CDR3 DNA is TGTGCCAGCAGTACCGGACAGTTCTCTGGAAACACCATATATTTT. It yields the protein CASSTGQFSGNTIYF.

The rearrangement uses TRBV15 and TRBJ1-1, with D possibly being TRBD1 (5 bases). CDR3 length: 14 amino acids. V lost 4 bases to trimming and J lost 2 bases, with 11 bases between them. Germline CDR1 and CDR2: LNHNV and YYDKDF (reference sequence). The CDR3 DNA reads TGTGCCACCAGCATCAACCGGGACAACACTGAAGCTTTCTTT. It translates to CATSINRDNTEAFF.

This chain joins TRBV14 and TRBJ1-1, with 7 bases matching TRBD1. CDR3 size: 16 residues. Trimming cost V 6 bases and J 5 bases; bases outside gene matches: 15. Germline V gives CDR1 SGHDN, CDR2 FVKESK. The chain's CDR3 is CASSRAGGGGKTEAFF. The CDR3 bases are TGTGCCAGCAGTCGGGCAGGGGGAGGGGGCAAAACTGAAGCTTTCTTT.

The rearrangement links TRBV19 to TRBJ2-7, with TRBD1 matching over 9 bases. The CDR3 runs 16 residues. Unmatched junction bases numbered 5, after V lost 2 bases and J lost 0 bases. The germline CDR1 and CDR2 sequences are LNHDA and SQIVND (reference sequence). Written as DNA, the CDR3 is TGTGCCAGTAGTATACGACAGGGGGAGGACTCCTACGAGCAGTACTTC. The encoded protein is CASSIRQGEDSYEQYF.

The V call is TRBV21-1, the J call TRBJ1-5; no check of the table's D call, TRBD1, against the DNA was made. TRBV21-1 is a listed pseudogene. This CDR3 contains 17 residues. CDR3 sequence (DNA): TGTGCCAGCAGCAAATCCGGGACAGGGTATCCAAATCAGCCCCAGCATTTT. This encodes CASSKSGTGYPNQPQHF.

This clone was counted only a few times. This rearrangement joins TRBV27 to TRBJ1-1; no clear D gene. Trimming shortened V by 0 bases and J by 6 bases, and 14 bases separated the two germline ends. The length of the CDR3 is 15 residues. Germline CDR1 and CDR2: MNHEY and SMNVEV (reference sequence). In DNA form, the CDR3 reads TGTGCCAGCAGTTTATCGAGGTACTGGGAGGCTGAAGCTTTCTTT. Translated: CASSLSRYWEAEAFF.

This chain uses TRBV10-3 with TRBJ2-3; 12 bases agree with TRBD2. The germline CDR1 and CDR2 sequences are ENHRY and SYGVKD. Trimming removed 11 bases from V and 8 bases from J; junction bases left unmatched: 17. This CDR3 is built from 16 residues. CDR3: CASSQQTSGGRTTQYF. CDR3 nucleotides: TGTGCCTCTTCCCAACAAACTAGCGGGGGGAGGACTACGCAGTATTTT.

The genes are TRBV9 and TRBJ2-3, with D hard to call. The CDR3 runs 11 residues. Germline assignment: CDR1 SGDLS and CDR2 YYNGEE. V shed 2 bases and J shed 4 bases, with 2 bases lying between them. In DNA form, the CDR3 reads TGTGCCAGCAGCGTCGCAGATACGCAGTATTTT. Translating gives CASSVADTQYF. The full variable domain, with the rest looked up from reference TRBV9 and TRBJ2-3, is DSGVTQTPKHLITATGQRVTLRCSPRSGDLSVYWYQQSLDQGLQFLIQYYNGEERAKGNILERFSAQQFPDLHSELNLSSLELGDSALYFCASSVADTQYFGPGTRLTVL.